This entry lists 31 T cell receptor beta chains sequenced from one sample in a study of T cells after yellow fever vaccination. TCRdb reprocessed the 5' RACE reads via MiXCR and lists one record per CDR3 protein. This sample yields about 580,000 distinct CDR3 sequences, of which roughly 17% are seen a single time; 15% to 20% belongs to the top ten. Sequenced here: PBMCs, sampled roughly 5 days after the first yellow fever vaccination. The source of these receptors is a young man who received the YFV17D yellow fever vaccine.

The chain carries TRBV7-9 and TRBJ1-1, with D maybe TRBD1 (5 bases). The germline V gene has CDR1 SEHNR and CDR2 FQNEAQ (reference sequence). The length of the CDR3 is 13 residues. V lost 6 bases, J lost 3 bases, and 11 bases lay in between. CDR3 in amino acids: CASRYEGYTEAFF. CDR3 in DNA: TGTGCCAGCAGATATGAGGGGTACACTGAAGCTTTCTTT.

The chain joins TRBV9 to TRBJ2-6; D gene uncertain. The V end was cut by 3 bases, the J end by 0 bases, with 10 bases between. The CDR3 contains 16 residues. Germline loops: CDR1 SGDLS, CDR2 YYNGEE. CDR3: CASSAQRDSGANVLTF. CDR3 coding DNA: TGTGCCAGCAGCGCCCAAAGAGACTCTGGGGCCAACGTCCTGACTTTC.

In nucleotides, the CDR3 is TGTGCCAGCAGCCCATATGCAGGGGACGGGGAAGCTTTCTTT. This sequence encodes CASSPYAGDGEAFF. The genes are TRBV7-3 and TRBJ1-1, with D tentatively TRBD1 (6 bases). Germline assignment: CDR1 SGHTA and CDR2 FQGTGA. Trimming pared 5 bases from V and 8 bases from J, leaving 18 bases between. The CDR3 has 14 amino acids. The complete variable domain, with remaining parts taken from reference TRBV7-3 and TRBJ1-1, reads GAGVSQTPSNKVTEKGKYVELRCDPISGHTALYWYRQSLGQGPEFLIYFQGTGAADDSGLPNDRFFAVRPEGSVSTLKIQRTERGDSAVYLCASSPYAGDGEAFFGQGTRLTVV.

This clonotype was observed a handful of times. This sequence joins TRBV4-2 and TRBJ2-2, with 9 bases lining up with TRBD1. Trimming cost V 0 bases and J 5 bases; bases outside gene matches: 13. CDR3 length: 19 amino acids. Germline loops: CDR1 LGHNA, CDR2 YNFKEQ. CDR3 protein: CASSQESITGGSYTGELFF. The DNA for the CDR3 is TGTGCCAGCAGCCAAGAGAGCATAACAGGGGGCAGTTATACCGGGGAGCTGTTTTTT.

The chain employs TRBV6-5 and TRBJ1-4; tentatively, D is TRBD1 (5 bases). The germline V and J ends were trimmed by 0 bases and 4 bases, with 9 bases remaining between them. The germline gives CDR1 MNHEY, CDR2 SVGAGI. The CDR3 is 15 residues long. The CDR3 reads CASSYSWGDNEKLFF. CDR3 DNA sequence: TGTGCCAGCAGTTACTCGTGGGGGGATAATGAAAAACTGTTTTTT.

This clonotype was counted only a few times. This chain connects TRBV27 to TRBJ2-3; D perhaps matches TRBD2 (6 bases). From germline, CDR1 is MNHEY and CDR2 SMNVEV (reference sequence). V was clipped by 5 bases and J by 5 bases, with 14 bases between them. This CDR3 is built from 14 residues. The CDR3 DNA reads TGTGCCAGCAGTACCCGGGACTTTCTAGATACGCAGTATTTT. It encodes CASSTRDFLDTQYF.

V gene TRBV6-1 combines with J gene TRBJ1-2, with 9 bases matching TRBD1. The CDR3 has 15 residues. In germline, CDR1 is MNHNS, CDR2 SASEGT. V shed 10 bases, J shed 6 bases, and the junction held 15 bases outside the gene matches. The CDR3 protein is CAIRAGVQGANGYTF. Here the CDR3 DNA reads TGTGCCATACGAGCTGGCGTACAGGGGGCTAATGGCTACACCTTC.

This clonotype was counted ten times or more. V is TRBV5-1 and J is TRBJ2-5; the D gene is possibly TRBD2 (5 bases). V dropped 4 bases and J dropped 5 bases, with 12 bases sitting between them. Germline lookup yields CDR1 SGHRS and CDR2 YFSETQ. The CDR3 length is 13 residues. CDR3 in amino acids: CASSGTRRETQYF. The CDR3, as DNA: TGCGCCAGCAGCGGAACTAGGAGGGAGACCCAGTACTTC. Using reference TRBV5-1 and TRBJ2-5 for the parts outside the CDR3, the full variable domain is KAGVTQTPRYLIKTRGQQVTLSCSPISGHRSVSWYQQTPGQGLQFLFEYFSETQRNKGNFPGRFSGRQFSNSRSEMNVSTLELGDSALYLCASSGTRRETQYFGPGTRLLVL.

The chain is built from TRBV10-3 and TRBJ1-3; TRBD1 matches at 12 bases. With 4 bases clipped from V and 2 bases from J, the junction kept 15 bases outside the gene matches. CDR3 length equals 20 residues. The germline V gene has CDR1 ENHRY and CDR2 SYGVKD. CDR3 sequence (DNA): TGTGCCATCAGTGCGGGAACCGGGACAGGGGGCGCATTGGCTGGAAACACCATATATTTT. Translation: CAISAGTGTGGALAGNTIYF.

V usage is TRBV5-1 and J usage is TRBJ2-2; TRBD2 might be the D (6 bases). Germline CDR1 reads SGHRS; CDR2 reads YFSETQ. Trimming removed 1 base from V and 5 bases from J, with 18 bases in between. The CDR3 has 17 amino acids. The CDR3 loop reads CASSLQGPLGGTGELFF. The DNA of the CDR3 is TGCGCCAGCAGCTTGCAAGGGCCCCTGGGAGGAACCGGGGAGCTGTTTTTT.

The chain links TRBV7-3 to TRBJ2-1; D is possibly TRBD1 or TRBD2 (5 bases each). The CDR3 spans 14 residues. CDR1 is SGHTA, CDR2 FQGTGA, per germline. Between the trimmed V and J ends, which lost 5 bases and 9 bases, there was a span of 17 bases. The CDR3 region is CASSQGRGSGEQFF. The CDR3 DNA reads as TGTGCCAGCAGCCAGGGTCGCGGGTCGGGTGAGCAGTTCTTC.

This clonotype was seen a handful of times. The chain is built from TRBV7-9 and TRBJ2-1, with 10 bases fitting TRBD2. Per the germline V gene, CDR1 is SEHNR and CDR2 is FQNEAQ (reference sequence). V lost 5 bases to trimming and J lost 9 bases; unmatched junction nucleotides: 16. The CDR3 is 17 amino acids. Here the CDR3 reads CASSPARASGGRSEQFF. The CDR3 bases are TGTGCCAGCAGCCCCGCCAGGGCTAGCGGGGGCCGGAGTGAGCAGTTCTTC.

This chain connects TRBV20-1 to TRBJ2-5, with 11 bases fitting TRBD2. Trimming at V came to 3 bases and at J to 2 bases, leaving 5 bases not matched to a gene. Per germline, CDR1 DFQATT and CDR2 SNEGSKA (reference sequence). This CDR3 contains 15 residues. Here the CDR3 DNA reads TGCAGTGCTAGTGGTCTAGCGGGGGGTCAAGAGACCCAGTACTTC. It specifies CSASGLAGGQETQYF.

The chain is built from TRBV4-1 and TRBJ1-1; D is ambiguous. The CDR3 has 13 residues. Germline V gives CDR1 MGHRA, CDR2 YSYEKL. Trimming took off 2 bases at V and 5 bases at J, with 9 bases between the two ends. CDR3 sequence: CASSQPILTEAFF. Written as DNA, the CDR3 is TGCGCCAGCAGCCAACCCATCCTGACTGAAGCTTTCTTT.

This clonotype has at least ten counts. The chain has TRBV6-2 or TRBV6-3 and TRBJ2-7, with no clear D. V dropped 6 bases and J dropped 1 base, with 22 bases sitting between them. CDR1 and CDR2 from the germline V gene are MNHEY and SVGEGT. The CDR3 extends over 17 amino acids. CDR3 sequence reads: CASSPRRNMLESYEQYV. The CDR3 DNA sequence: TGTGCCAGCAGCCCCCGACGTAATATGTTGGAGTCCTACGAGCAGTACGTC.

This clonotype was counted at least ten times. This sequence joins TRBV6-4 and TRBJ2-1, with 13 positions matching TRBD2. V trimming: 3 bases; J trimming: 8 bases; junction bases outside the gene matches: 1. CDR3 length: 14 amino acids. CDR1 MRHNA and CDR2 SNTAGT come from the germline V gene. CDR3 residues: CASSEGLAGHEQFF. CDR3 bases: TGTGCCAGCAGTGAGGGACTAGCGGGGCATGAGCAGTTCTTC.

This clonotype appeared a few times. The chain recombines TRBV4-3 with TRBJ1-2; D call uncertain. CDR3 length equals 16 residues. Deletions cut 0 bases from V and 3 bases from J, with 14 bases between. The germline V gene has CDR1 LGHNA and CDR2 YSLEER. CDR3 DNA sequence: TGCGCCAGCAGCCAAGATCCCCCGCCAGCCTACTATGGCTACACCTTC. Amino acid sequence: CASSQDPPPAYYGYTF.

The sample holds one count of this clonotype. The chain is built from TRBV7-2 and TRBJ2-3; 14 positions agree with TRBD2. The CDR3 length is 17 residues. Germline loops: CDR1 SGHTA, CDR2 FQGNSA. The V gene end was trimmed by 5 bases and the J gene end by 6 bases; junction bases not matched to a gene: 10. The CDR3 nucleotides are TGTGCCAGCAGCAGAGGCCGACTAGCGGGGGGGCCGGATACGCAGTATTTT. It specifies CASSRGRLAGGPDTQYF.

The chain combines TRBV11-1 with TRBJ1-5, with D uncertain. Trimming stripped 3 bases from V and 5 bases from J, with 14 bases between. The CDR3 is 15 amino acids. The germline CDR1 and CDR2 sequences are SGHAT and FQDESV (reference sequence). In DNA, the CDR3 is TGTGCCAGCAGCTTTGGGTACGGTCCGGATCAGCCCCAGCATTTT. This sequence encodes CASSFGYGPDQPQHF.

This clonotype was detected only a few times. The rearrangement joins TRBV6-6 to TRBJ2-5; 8 nucleotides align to TRBD2. The CDR3 is made up of 13 amino acids. The junction had 5 bases not matched to a gene; V was cut back by 6 bases and J by 5 bases. CDR1 MNHNY and CDR2 SVGAGI come from the germline V gene (reference sequence). The CDR3 region is CASSSGGDETQYF. CDR3 nucleotide sequence: TGTGCCAGCAGCTCCGGGGGGGATGAGACCCAGTACTTC.

The gene calls are TRBV5-1 and TRBJ2-7, with D hard to call. The V and J ends lost 0 bases and 3 bases respectively, with 13 bases between them. This CDR3 has 15 residues. CDR1 is SGHRS and CDR2 is YFSETQ in the germline V gene. This chain's CDR3 is CASSLGPHSIYEQYF. The CDR3 DNA is TGCGCCAGCAGCTTGGGACCCCACAGCATCTACGAGCAGTACTTC.

This clonotype was found a few times. V usage is TRBV6-1 and J usage is TRBJ1-3; D remains unclear. Trimming removed 6 bases from V and 1 base from J, with 10 bases in between. The CDR3 loop spans 14 amino acids. Germline CDR1 MNHNS, CDR2 SASEGT. Here the CDR3 DNA reads TGTGCCAGCAGCTTCGGGGTTTCTGGAAACACCATATATTTT. Its translation: CASSFGVSGNTIYF.

This clonotype was counted between two and nine times. V and J are TRBV2 and TRBJ1-6; D is ambiguous. Germline loops: CDR1 SNHLY, CDR2 FYNNEI. The CDR3 is made up of 16 amino acids. The V and J ends lost 1 base and 7 bases respectively, with 14 bases between them. The CDR3 DNA sequence: TGTGCCAGCAGTGAAGGGGGTGGCAGGCCCAATTCACCCCTCCACTTT. Its translation is CASSEGGGRPNSPLHF. Full variable domain (outside the CDR3, taken from reference TRBV2 and TRBJ1-6): EPEVTQTPSHQVTQMGQEVILRCVPISNHLYFYWYRQILGQKVEFLVSFYNNEISEKSEIFDDQFSVERPDGSNFTLKIRSTKLEDSAMYFCASSEGGGRPNSPLHFGNGTRLTVT.

The table lists this clonotype with many counts. The rearrangement links TRBV4-2 to TRBJ2-7; D possibly corresponds to TRBD2 (6 bases). Germline assignment: CDR1 LGHNA and CDR2 YNFKEQ. The germline V and J ends were trimmed by 6 bases and 1 base, with 16 bases remaining between them. The CDR3 has 15 residues. CDR3 sequence: CASSLGQGGSYEQYF. In nucleotides, the CDR3 is TGTGCCAGCAGTTTGGGTCAGGGAGGTTCCTACGAGCAGTACTTC.

The chain recombines TRBV7-2 with TRBJ1-4, with 10 nucleotides matching TRBD1. The germline V gene encodes CDR1 SGHTA and CDR2 FQGNSA. V dropped 5 bases and J dropped 10; count of bases not matched to a gene: 10. This CDR3 contains 15 residues. CDR3 DNA sequence: TGTGCCAGCAGCCCCCCGGGGACAGGGGTGGGAAAACTGTTTTTT. Its protein product is CASSPPGTGVGKLFF. Full variable domain (outside the CDR3, taken from reference TRBV7-2 and TRBJ1-4): GAGVSQSPSNKVTEKGKDVELRCDPISGHTALYWYRQSLGQGLEFLIYFQGNSAPDKSGLPSDRFSAERTGGSVSTLTIQRTQQEDSAVYLCASSPPGTGVGKLFFGSGTQLSVL.

This clonotype was picked up many times. The chain combines TRBV7-9 with TRBJ2-1; D might be TRBD1 (6 bases). Trimming took off 7 bases at V and 4 bases at J, with 11 bases between the two ends. This CDR3 is 13 amino acids long. CDR1 and CDR2 (germline): SEHNR, FQNEAQ (reference sequence). CDR3 nucleotide sequence: TGTGCCAGCATCTTGGACAGTTACAATGAGCAGTTCTTC. Translated, it gives CASILDSYNEQFF.

The chain joins TRBV10-3 to TRBJ2-5; 9 positions match TRBD1. CDR1 is ENHRY, CDR2 SYGVKD, per germline. This CDR3 comprises 13 residues. With 5 bases clipped from V and 4 bases from J, the junction kept 2 bases outside the gene matches. CDR3 sequence (DNA): TGTGCCATCAGTACACAGGGGGCAGAGACCCAGTACTTC. Amino acids: CAISTQGAETQYF.

The rearrangement uses TRBV29-1 and TRBJ1-2; D might be TRBD1 (6 bases). Germline CDR1 and CDR2: SQVTM and ANQGSEA. Trimming cost V 5 bases and J 5 bases, with 15 bases left between them. CDR3 size: 13 residues. The CDR3 DNA follows: TGCAGCGTTCCTGGACAGCCACTTTATGGCTACACCTTC. Its translation: CSVPGQPLYGYTF.

The chain recombines TRBV5-1 with TRBJ2-3; 9 bases agree with TRBD2. This CDR3 comprises 16 residues. The V gene's germline CDR1 is SGHRS and CDR2 YFSETQ. V was pared by 4 bases and J by 2 bases, with 8 bases of the junction left unmatched. CDR3: CASSPPSGGITDTQYF. The CDR3 DNA sequence: TGCGCCAGCAGCCCCCCAAGCGGGGGGATCACAGATACGCAGTATTTT.

The chain uses TRBV6-1 and TRBJ1-2; D gene unclear. CDR1 MNHNS and CDR2 SASEGT come from the germline V gene. CDR3 length: 13 residues. V lost 4 bases to trimming and J lost 7 bases, with 13 bases between them. Here the CDR3 reads CASSVHPVFGYTF. The CDR3 DNA reads as TGTGCCAGCAGTGTTCATCCGGTCTTTGGCTACACCTTC.

This clonotype appeared a few times. This chain joins TRBV7-2 and TRBJ2-6; either TRBD1 or TRBD2 may fit D (5 bases each). The CDR3 sequence is 16 residues long. V dropped 2 bases and J dropped 0 bases, with 8 bases sitting between them. The germline V gene has CDR1 SGHTA and CDR2 FQGNSA. CDR3 nucleotide sequence: TGTGCCAGCAGCTTAACAGGAGGCTCTGGGGCCAACGTCCTGACTTTC. As protein: CASSLTGGSGANVLTF.